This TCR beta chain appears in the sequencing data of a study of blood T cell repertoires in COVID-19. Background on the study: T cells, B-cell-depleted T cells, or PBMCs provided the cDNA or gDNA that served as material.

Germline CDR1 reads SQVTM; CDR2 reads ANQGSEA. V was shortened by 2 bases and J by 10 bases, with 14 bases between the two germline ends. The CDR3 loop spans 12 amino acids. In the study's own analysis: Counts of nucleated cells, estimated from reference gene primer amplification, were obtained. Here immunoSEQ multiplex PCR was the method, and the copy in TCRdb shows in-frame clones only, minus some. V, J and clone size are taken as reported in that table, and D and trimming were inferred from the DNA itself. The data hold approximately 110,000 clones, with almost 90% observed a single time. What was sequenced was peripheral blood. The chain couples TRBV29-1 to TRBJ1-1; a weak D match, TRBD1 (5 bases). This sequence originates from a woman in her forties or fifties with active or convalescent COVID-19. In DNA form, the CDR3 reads TGCAGCGTTGAACAGGGCCCTCCCGGAGCTTTCTTT. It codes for CSVEQGPPGAFF.